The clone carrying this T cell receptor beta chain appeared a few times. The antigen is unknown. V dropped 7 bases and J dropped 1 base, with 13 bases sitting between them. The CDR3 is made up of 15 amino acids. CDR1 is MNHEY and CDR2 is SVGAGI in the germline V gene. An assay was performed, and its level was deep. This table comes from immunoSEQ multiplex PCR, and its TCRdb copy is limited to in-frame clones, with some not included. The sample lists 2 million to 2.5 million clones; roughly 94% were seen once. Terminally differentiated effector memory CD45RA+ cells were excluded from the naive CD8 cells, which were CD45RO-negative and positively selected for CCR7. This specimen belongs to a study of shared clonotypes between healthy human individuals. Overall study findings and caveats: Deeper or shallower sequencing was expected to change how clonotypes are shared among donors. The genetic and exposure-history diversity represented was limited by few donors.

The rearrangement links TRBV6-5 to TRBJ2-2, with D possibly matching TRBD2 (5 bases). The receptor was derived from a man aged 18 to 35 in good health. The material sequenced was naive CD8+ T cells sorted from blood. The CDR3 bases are TGTGCCAGCACTTCTGAGGGATTGAACACCGGGGAGCTGTTTTTT. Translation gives CASTSEGLNTGELFF.